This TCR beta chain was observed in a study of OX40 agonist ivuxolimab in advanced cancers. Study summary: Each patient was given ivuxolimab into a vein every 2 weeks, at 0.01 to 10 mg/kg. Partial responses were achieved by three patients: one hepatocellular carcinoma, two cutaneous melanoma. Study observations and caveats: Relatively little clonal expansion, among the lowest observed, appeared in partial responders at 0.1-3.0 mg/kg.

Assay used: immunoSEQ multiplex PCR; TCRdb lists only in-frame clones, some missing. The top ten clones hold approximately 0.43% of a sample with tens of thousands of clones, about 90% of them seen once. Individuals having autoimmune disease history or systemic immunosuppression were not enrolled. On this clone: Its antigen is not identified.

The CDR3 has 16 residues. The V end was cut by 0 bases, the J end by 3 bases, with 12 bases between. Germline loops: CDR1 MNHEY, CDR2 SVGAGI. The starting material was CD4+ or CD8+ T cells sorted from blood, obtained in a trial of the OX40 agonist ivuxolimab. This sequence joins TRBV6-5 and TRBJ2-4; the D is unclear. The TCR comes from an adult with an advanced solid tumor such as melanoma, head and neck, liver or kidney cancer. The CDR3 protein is CASSYSVGISKNIQYF. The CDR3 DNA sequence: TGTGCCAGCAGTTACTCGGTAGGGATAAGCAAAAACATTCAGTACTTC.